The TCR beta chain described here comes from a study of blood T cell repertoires in COVID-19. Study at large: From the United States, Italy and Spain came samples of acute and convalescent COVID-19. Sources were T cells, B-cell-depleted T cells, or PBMCs; the material itself was cDNA or gDNA.

Sequencing used immunoSEQ multiplex PCR; TCRdb keeps in-frame clones, though not all of them. Among about 140,000 clones listed, around 76% were seen once. CDR3 length equals 14 residues. CDR1 LNHDA and CDR2 SQIVND come from the germline V gene (reference sequence). V shed 6 bases and J shed 3 bases, with 15 bases lying between them. The chain recombines TRBV19 with TRBJ2-7, with D possibly TRBD1 on 7 matching bases. The TCR comes from a man older than 75 with acute or convalescent COVID-19. Specimen: peripheral blood. Written as DNA, the CDR3 is TGTGCCAGTAGCTCGACAGGGAGGAACTACGAGCAGTACTTC. This sequence encodes CASSSTGRNYEQYF.